The 3 T cell receptor gamma chains presented below share a single source sample, sequenced in a study of Vδ1+ human thymocytes. Which antigens these TCRs recognize remains unknown. Overall study findings and caveats: Highly polyclonal TRG and TRD repertoires with Gaussian CDR3 length distributions appeared in thymus.

RNA was extracted from the cells and then reverse transcribed. CDR3 amplicons came from multiplex PCR with pooled V-gene forward and constant-region reverse primers. TCRdb ran CATT on the multiplex PCR reads. The sample lists 20,000 to 25,000 gamma-chain clones, roughly 13% seen once, with 1.9% in the top ten. The specimen was Vdelta1+ gamma-delta thymocytes from the thymus. Subset reported: FACS-sorted CD3+ TCRalphabeta- TCRVdelta1+ TCRVdelta2- thymocytes. These receptors originate from a child less than two years old who had congenital heart surgery.

This clone was counted between two and nine times. V and J are TRGV3 and TRGJ1 or TRGJ2. Germline CDR1 VTNTFY, CDR2 YDVSTARD (reference sequence). V lost 0 bases, J lost 12 bases, and 8 bases stayed unmatched. This CDR3 is 12 amino acids long. The CDR3 is CATWDRRRGKLF. The CDR3 bases are TGTGCCACCTGGGACAGGAGGAGGGGGAAACTCTTT.

This clone has a handful of counts. This chain uses TRGV8 with TRGJ1 or TRGJ2. The V segment lost 2 bases and the J segment 0 bases; nucleotides outside the gene matches: 4. Germline V gives CDR1 VENAVY, CDR2 YDSYNSRV. The CDR3 has 14 residues. CDR3: CATWDTANYYKKLF. The CDR3 DNA is TGTGCCACCTGGGATACCGCGAATTATTATAAGAAACTCTTT.

The chain links TRGV8 to TRGJP1. Trimming removed 5 bases from V and 8 bases from J; junction bases left unmatched: 5. The CDR3 is 12 residues long. CDR1 is VENAVY and CDR2 is YDSYNSRV in the germline V gene. CDR3 sequence reads: CATWGPGWFKIF. The CDR3 DNA follows: TGTGCCACCTGGGGTCCCGGTTGGTTCAAGATATTT.